This T cell receptor (beta chain) was captured by sequencing in a study of cytomegalovirus exposure and HLA in healthy donors. Looking at the study overall: Of around 400 genotyped donors, 75% to 90% grouped in the Caucasian-associated ancestry cluster.

This PCR relied on a set of 60 Vbeta primers and 13 Jbeta primers. The protocol was immunoSEQ multiplex PCR, while the TCRdb copy is restricted to in-frame clones and leaves out a portion. The data contain roughly 190,000 clones, 79% of them singletons. The germline gives CDR1 LNHDA, CDR2 SQIVND (reference sequence). The CDR3 has 15 residues. V was clipped by 7 bases and J by 0 bases; unmatched bases: 6. Study-wide results and limits: A missense variant in DCLRE1C was later tied to TCR beta V- and J-gene trimming. Sequencing likely caused a cluster of highly shared sequence variants.

For this clone: Antigen unknown.

The sequence came from a woman between 18 and 30 years old in good health and CMV-seronegative. V is TRBV19 and J is TRBJ1-3, with 7 positions matching TRBD1. Sequencing was carried out using PBMCs. Here the CDR3 reads CASTPGQSSGNTIYF. The CDR3 DNA reads as TGTGCCAGTACCCCGGGACAGTCCTCTGGAAACACCATATATTTT. Using reference TRBV19 and TRBJ1-3 for the parts outside the CDR3, the full variable domain is DGGITQSPKYLFRKEGQNVTLSCEQNLNHDAMYWYRQDPGQGLRLIYYSQIVNDFQKGDIAEGYSVSREKKESFPLTVTSAQKNPTAFYLCASTPGQSSGNTIYFGEGSWLTVV.